This TCR beta chain stems from a study of OX40 agonist ivuxolimab in advanced cancers. In the study overall: Hepatocellular carcinoma, melanoma, renal cell or head and neck cancer was diagnosed in the dose-escalation patients. Study findings and constraints: Average numbers of expanded clones were greater in CD8+ T cells than in CD4+.

Sequencing was performed with immunoSEQ multiplex PCR; in TCRdb, only in-frame clones are kept and a portion is missing. The table shows tens of thousands of clones, with 65% to 90% occurring only once. The CDR3 loop spans 14 amino acids. V was shortened by 2 bases and J by 4 bases, with 12 bases between the two germline ends. CDR1 is SGHDT, CDR2 YYEEEE, per germline. About this clone: Its matching antigen is unknown.

The rearrangement links TRBV5-6 to TRBJ1-2; D ambiguous. The sequence was obtained from an adult with an advanced solid tumor such as melanoma, head and neck, liver or kidney cancer. The specimen comprised CD4+ or CD8+ T cells sorted from blood, sampled in a trial of the OX40 agonist ivuxolimab. This chain's CDR3 is CASSLRTEPYGYTF. The DNA of the CDR3 is TGTGCCAGCAGCTTAAGGACGGAGCCCTATGGCTACACCTTC.